Detailed here is one T cell receptor beta chain. Seattle patients were enrolled while actively infected and followed longitudinally. Original handling: Amplifying reference gene primers gave estimates of nucleated cell counts. Profiling relied on immunoSEQ multiplex PCR, and the TCRdb table lists in-frame clones only, not all of them. V and J calls and clone size are as listed in that table; D and trimming were resolved from the DNA. The sample lists 60,000 to 80,000 clones; 80% were seen once. The data derive from a study of blood T cell repertoires in COVID-19. Study-level information: From the United States, Italy and Spain came samples of acute and convalescent COVID-19. Sources were T cells, B-cell-depleted T cells, or PBMCs; the material itself was cDNA or gDNA.

The sequenced material came from peripheral blood. This receptor was identified in a man over 45 with COVID-19, enrolled during active disease.

The CDR3 DNA follows: TGTGCCAGCAGCCCCGACAGTAACTATGGCTACACCTTC. This codes for CASSPDSNYGYTF. V gene TRBV12-3 or TRBV12-4 combines with J gene TRBJ1-2; a weak D match, TRBD1 (5 bases). Trimming removed 6 bases at V and 1 base at J, with 9 bases between. There are 13 residues in the CDR3.